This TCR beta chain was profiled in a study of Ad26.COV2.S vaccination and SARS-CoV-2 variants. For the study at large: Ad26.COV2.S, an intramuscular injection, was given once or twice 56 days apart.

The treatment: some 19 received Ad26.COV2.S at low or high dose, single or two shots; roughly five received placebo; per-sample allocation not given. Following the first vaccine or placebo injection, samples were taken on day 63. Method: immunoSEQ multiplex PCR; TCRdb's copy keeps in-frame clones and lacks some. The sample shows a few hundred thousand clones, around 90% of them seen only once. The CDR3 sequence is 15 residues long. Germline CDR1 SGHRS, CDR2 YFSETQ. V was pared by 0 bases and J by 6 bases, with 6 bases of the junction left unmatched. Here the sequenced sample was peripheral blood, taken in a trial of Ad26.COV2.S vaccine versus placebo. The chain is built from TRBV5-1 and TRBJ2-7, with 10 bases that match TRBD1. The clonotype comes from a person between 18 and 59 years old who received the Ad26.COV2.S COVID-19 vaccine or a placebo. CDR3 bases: TGCGCCAGCAGCTTGGACCTGACAGGGGGCCTCGAGCAGTACTTC. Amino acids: CASSLDLTGGLEQYF. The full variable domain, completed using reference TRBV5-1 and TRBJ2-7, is KAGVTQTPRYLIKTRGQQVTLSCSPISGHRSVSWYQQTPGQGLQFLFEYFSETQRNKGNFPGRFSGRQFSNSRSEMNVSTLELGDSALYLCASSLDLTGGLEQYFGPGTRLTVT.